These T cell receptor beta chains were read from a single sample in a study of blood T cell repertoires in COVID-19. Clones were sequenced by immunoSEQ multiplex PCR, and TCRdb holds only the in-frame ones, with some missing. The data show about 380,000 clones, approximately 90% seen once. Material for sequencing was PBMCs or T cells enriched from blood (not recorded which). These receptors were taken from a woman under 30 who had recovered from COVID-19. Both conserved end residues are part of each CDR3. D genes are given only for firm matches. Size values are once, few and many counts, or a class for expanded clones, and some rows have none.

V,size,D,J,CDR3,DNA
TRBV5-1,NA,TRBD2,TRBJ2-7,CASSLGAGAFSYEQYF,TGCGCCAGCAGCTTGGGAGCGGGGGCGTTCTCCTACGAGCAGTACTTC
TRBV27,NA,NA,TRBJ2-3,CASSLAGVGTDTQYF,TGTGCCAGCAGTTTGGCAGGGGTCGGCACAGATACGCAGTATTTT
TRBV5-8,NA,TRBD1,TRBJ2-5,CASSLGQGEETQYF,TGTGCCAGCAGCTTGGGACAGGGAGAAGAGACCCAGTACTTC
TRBV12-3/TRBV12-4,NA,NA,TRBJ1-2,CASSFSMSGYTF,TGTGCCAGCAGTTTTTCGATGAGCGGCTACACCTTC
TRBV5-3,NA,NA,TRBJ1-5,CARSSDRGLSQPQHF,TGTGCCAGAAGCTCAGACCGGGGACTGTCCCAGCCCCAGCATTTT
TRBV4-1,NA,NA,TRBJ1-5,CASSQGAGQPQHF,TGCGCCAGCAGCCAAGGGGCCGGTCAGCCCCAGCATTTT
TRBV6-2/TRBV6-3,NA,TRBD1,TRBJ2-7,CASSPRDSFNEQYF,TGTGCCAGCAGCCCCCGGGACAGTTTTAACGAGCAGTACTTC
TRBV7-2,NA,TRBD1,TRBJ1-3,CASSAWTGGAGLGGNTIYF,TGTGCCAGCAGCGCGTGGACAGGGGGCGCTGGTCTGGGGGGAAACACCATATATTTT
TRBV5-4,few,NA,TRBJ1-6,CASSLGQSYNSPLHF,TGTGCCAGCAGCTTGGGACAGAGTTATAATTCACCCCTCCACTTT
TRBV19,NA,NA,TRBJ2-1,CASSNVGEGEQFF,TGTGCCAGTAGTAATGTGGGCGAGGGTGAGCAGTTCTTC
TRBV5-1,NA,NA,TRBJ1-1,CASSLNGGTEAFF,TGCGCCAGCAGCTTGAACGGGGGCACTGAAGCTTTCTTT
TRBV10-3,NA,TRBD1,TRBJ2-3,CAIRGQGADTQYF,TGTGCCATCAGGGGACAGGGGGCTGATACGCAGTATTTT
TRBV3-1/TRBV3-2,NA,TRBD1,TRBJ2-5,CASSQDRTRTGWKEAQYF,TGTGCCAGCAGCCAAGACCGAACGCGGACAGGGTGGAAGGAGGCCCAGTACTTC
TRBV19,NA,NA,TRBJ2-7,CASSGQTYEQYF,TGTGCCAGTAGCGGACAGACCTACGAGCAGTACTTC
TRBV7-3,NA,TRBD1,TRBJ1-2,CASSWGQGARGYTF,TGTGCCAGCAGCTGGGGACAGGGGGCAAGGGGCTACACCTTC
TRBV9,NA,TRBD1,TRBJ1-1,CASSKTGGNTEAFF,TGTGCCAGCAGCAAGACAGGGGGCAACACTGAAGCTTTCTTT
TRBV24-1,NA,NA,TRBJ1-2,CATRGPNDGYTF,TGTGCCACCAGGGGGCCTAATGATGGCTACACCTTC
TRBV12-3/TRBV12-4,NA,NA,TRBJ1-3,CASRRPAGNTIYF,TGTGCCAGCAGGCGGCCTGCTGGAAACACCATATATTTT
TRBV27,NA,NA,TRBJ2-7,CASRDSGLFTYEQYF,TGTGCCAGCAGAGACTCGGGACTGTTCACCTACGAGCAGTACTTC
TRBV30,NA,NA,TRBJ2-7,CAWRVHSSYEQYF,TGTGCCTGGAGGGTACATTCCTCGTACGAGCAGTACTTC
TRBV18,NA,TRBD1,TRBJ2-7,CASSPGQGATYEQYF,TGTGCCAGCTCACCGGGACAGGGGGCCACCTACGAGCAGTACTTC
TRBV28,NA,TRBD1,TRBJ1-1,CASSDRRTGGRTEAFF,TGTGCCAGCAGCGACCGGCGGACAGGCGGTCGGACTGAAGCTTTCTTT
TRBV7-3,NA,TRBD1,TRBJ2-7,CASSERQGSYEQYF,TGTGCCAGCAGCGAGCGACAGGGGAGCTACGAGCAGTACTTC
TRBV7-2,once,TRBD1,TRBJ1-5,CASSLEQGAGNQPQHF,TGTGCCAGCAGCTTAGAGCAGGGGGCGGGCAATCAGCCCCAGCATTTT
TRBV24-1,NA,TRBD2,TRBJ2-3,CATSSLADYTDTQYF,TGTGCCACCAGCTCACTAGCGGACTACACAGATACGCAGTATTTT
TRBV19,NA,TRBD2,TRBJ2-1,CASSHGGVKSSYNEQFF,TGTGCCAGTAGTCACGGGGGGGTTAAAAGCTCCTACAATGAGCAGTTCTTC
TRBV5-8,NA,TRBD1,TRBJ1-2,CASSYRPGGYGYTF,TGTGCCAGCAGCTACCGACCAGGGGGCTATGGCTACACCTTC
TRBV19,NA,NA,TRBJ1-5,CASSPPREPQHF,TGTGCCAGTAGTCCCCCCAGGGAGCCCCAGCATTTT
TRBV27,NA,NA,TRBJ2-3,CASRFSPTDTQYF,TGTGCCAGCAGGTTCTCCCCCACAGATACGCAGTATTTT
TRBV29-1,NA,TRBD1,TRBJ2-7,CSVTTGTGYEQYF,TGCAGCGTTACGACAGGGACGGGTTACGAGCAGTACTTC
TRBV13,NA,NA,TRBJ1-1,CASSEQGNTEAFF,TGTGCCAGCAGTGAACAGGGGAACACTGAAGCTTTCTTT
TRBV4-3,NA,NA,TRBJ1-2,CASSQDLQVAYGYTF,TGCGCCAGCAGCCAAGATTTACAGGTGGCCTATGGCTACACCTTC
TRBV7-2,NA,TRBD2,TRBJ2-2,CASSSTGTSGGPNTGELFF,TGTGCCAGCAGCTCGACCGGGACTAGCGGGGGCCCTAACACCGGGGAGCTGTTTTTT
TRBV7-8,NA,NA,TRBJ1-5,CASSFTTDSNQPQHF,TGTGCCAGCAGCTTCACGACAGATAGCAATCAGCCCCAGCATTTT
TRBV4-2,NA,NA,TRBJ1-5,CASSQDMAANQPQHF,TGTGCCAGCAGCCAAGACATGGCCGCCAATCAGCCCCAGCATTTT
TRBV19,NA,NA,TRBJ1-1,CASSMGQTNTEAFF,TGTGCCAGTAGTATGGGACAAACGAACACTGAAGCTTTCTTT
TRBV6-2/TRBV6-3,NA,NA,TRBJ1-1,CASSFRLRNTEAFF,TGTGCCAGCAGTTTCAGGTTAAGGAACACTGAAGCTTTCTTT
TRBV5-1,NA,TRBD1,TRBJ1-3,CASSLSSGTGGSSGNTIYF,TGCGCCAGCAGCCTAAGTTCCGGGACAGGGGGCTCATCTGGAAACACCATATATTTT
TRBV6-5,NA,TRBD1,TRBJ1-2,CASSSGTGTGYTF,TGTGCCAGCAGTTCCGGGACAGGGACTGGCTACACCTTC
TRBV28,few,NA,TRBJ1-2,CASSLGGVGYTF,TGTGCCAGCAGTTTAGGGGGCGTTGGCTACACCTTC
TRBV5-1,few,TRBD1,TRBJ1-1,CASSEGAEPMNTEAFF,TGCGCCAGCAGCGAGGGGGCCGAACCCATGAACACTGAAGCTTTCTTT
TRBV4-1,NA,NA,TRBJ1-6,CASSPGLTNSPLHF,TGCGCCAGCAGCCCGGGACTGACTAATTCACCCCTCCACTTT
TRBV4-1,few,NA,TRBJ1-5,CASSPSIYANQPQHF,TGCGCCAGCAGCCCAAGCATCTATGCTAATCAGCCCCAGCATTTT
TRBV5-1,NA,NA,TRBJ1-1,CASSLVGQYTEAFF,TGCGCCAGCAGCTTGGTCGGACAGTACACTGAAGCTTTCTTT
TRBV11-2,NA,NA,TRBJ2-3,CASSQGLRGGTDTQYF,TGTGCCAGCAGCCAGGGACTCCGTGGGGGCACAGATACGCAGTATTTT
TRBV19,NA,NA,TRBJ2-3,CASSPQRAEGTDTQYF,TGTGCCAGTAGTCCACAGCGGGCTGAAGGGACAGATACGCAGTATTTT
TRBV7-2,NA,TRBD2,TRBJ2-7,CASSPAGAGAYEQYF,TGTGCCAGCAGCCCAGCCGGAGCGGGGGCCTACGAGCAGTACTTC
TRBV7-3,NA,TRBD1,TRBJ1-1,CASSLYAGQGHGGTEAFF,TGTGCCAGCAGCTTATATGCGGGACAGGGTCACGGAGGGACTGAAGCTTTCTTT
TRBV7-2,NA,TRBD1,TRBJ2-2,CASSLGQGGTGELFF,TGTGCCAGCAGCTTGGGACAGGGAGGCACCGGGGAGCTGTTTTTT
TRBV11-2,NA,NA,TRBJ2-7,CASSLGGQLYEQYF,TGTGCCAGCAGCTTAGGCGGACAACTTTACGAGCAGTACTTC
TRBV3-1/TRBV3-2,NA,TRBD2,TRBJ2-7,CASSLGTSGGYEQYF,TGTGCCAGCAGCCTTGGGACTAGCGGAGGCTACGAGCAGTACTTC
TRBV10-3,NA,NA,TRBJ1-1,CAISGRGLEAFF,TGTGCCATCAGTGGTCGGGGTCTTGAAGCTTTCTTT
TRBV28,NA,NA,TRBJ2-7,CASIPQGSSEQYF,TGTGCCAGCATCCCACAGGGAAGTAGCGAGCAGTACTTC
TRBV5-8,NA,TRBD1,TRBJ1-6,CASSASGTGVYNSPLHF,TGTGCCAGCAGCGCGTCCGGGACAGGGGTTTATAATTCACCCCTCCACTTT
TRBV6-2/TRBV6-3,once,NA,TRBJ2-6,CASSYEGAGANVLTF,TGTGCCAGCAGTTACGAAGGGGCTGGGGCCAACGTCCTGACTTTC
TRBV27,NA,TRBD2,TRBJ2-1,CASGWEGGEQFF,TGTGCCAGCGGTTGGGAGGGTGGTGAGCAGTTCTTC
TRBV7-8,NA,TRBD2,TRBJ2-7,CASSQTSGTYEQYF,TGTGCCAGCAGCCAGACTAGCGGGACCTACGAGCAGTACTTC
TRBV9,few,TRBD2,TRBJ2-5,CASSVLAGGQETQYF,TGTGCCAGCAGCGTCCTAGCGGGGGGCCAAGAGACCCAGTACTTC